This TCR beta chain came from a study of T cell responses to AZD1222 COVID-19 vaccine (dated by TCRdb to the early 2020s). Turning to the overall study: A total of 230 to 250 trial participants underwent TCR sequencing, of whom more than 200 had received two doses of AZD1222 and 26 had received two doses of the MenACWY control vaccine. Trial participants were enrolled by age into 18-55, 56-69 and 70-plus year subgroups, with approximately 150, 28 and 58 TCR-sequenced participants respectively.

The research as a whole found: Nearly half of unique spike-specific TCRs reportedly recognized epitopes outside regions mutated in the B.1.351 and B.1.1.7 variants. The 56-69-year group was small, and its depth increase did not reach significance, likely because of low power. Because no day 14 peak-response samples were available, repertoires were characterized only after the peak T cell response. Participants were mostly white British, with more females than males. The authors suggested clonal diversity may have been underestimated. Spike-specific TCR breadth and depth rose significantly after two AZD1222 doses compared with day 0 and with MenACWY recipients. Conclusions about previously exposed vaccinees are limited because only six or seven AZD1222 recipients were SARS-CoV-2 seropositive at baseline. CD4 TCRs associated with the vaccine covered the entire spike protein, and the dominant responses were in regions 160-218 and 743-854.

The CDR3 regions of human TCRbeta chains were subjected to immunosequencing. Under the source paper's analysis protocol: Repertoire TCRs were checked for matches against a reference library of SARS-CoV-2-specific TCRs that had been generated using the MIRA antigen-specificity platform. Breadth meant the fraction of unique TCRs that were SARS-CoV-2-associated, whereas depth meant the fraction of total T cells that were SARS-CoV-2-associated. Each spike-specific TCR was assigned to its reactive spike region and to a CD4 or CD8 class using the MIRA data. Log10-transformed breadth and depth values were compared by one-way ANOVA with Sidak's multiple comparisons tests. In its TCRdb copy, this immuneACCESS table keeps in-frame sequences only and misses some clones. Where compared with another copy, unresolved V genes explain less than half of these, and the others have no known cause. V and J calls plus clone size are reproduced from that table; the DNA served to infer D and trimming. The sample has more than 150,000 clones on record, roughly 94% of them singletons. 1% to 1.5% of the sample rests with the top ten.

The sample's time point label, in plain terms: about 28 days (+/-7) after the second vaccine dose. AZD1222 recipients whose second dose came at about 4 weeks and those whose second dose came at about 12 weeks were combined into one group, since spike-specific TCR depth and breadth did not differ between the two schedules. Samples from vaccinated people were obtained from the UK trials COV001 and COV002, which included a single-blind randomized controlled phase 2/3 trial of AZD1222 (ChAdOx1 nCoV-19) in healthy adults. For TCRbeta chain sequencing, PBMC samples were collected from trial participants at day 0 and at day 28 after the second dose. Regarding this clone: Its binding antigen is unknown. There are no base qualities to consult, and no much larger clone falls within one base.

The cysteine opens and the phenylalanine closes a CDR3 of 13 amino acids. Here the CDR3 DNA is all that survives: 39 bases in frame from base 1. For CDR1 and CDR2, the germline V gene (reference sequence) lists SGHNT and YYREEE. V is clipped by 5 bases and J by 1 base, and the sequence between their germline boundaries is 9 bases long. This receptor chain uses TRBV5-4 and TRBJ1-1; tentative D gene TRBD1, with 6 bases matching. The sequence was obtained from an adult who received the AZD1222 COVID-19 vaccine. The sequenced sample was peripheral blood, obtained 28 days after the second AZD1222 dose. The CDR3 protein: CASSPTGNTEAFF. The sequence in DNA is TGTGCCAGCAGTCCGACAGGGAACACTGAAGCTTTCTTT.